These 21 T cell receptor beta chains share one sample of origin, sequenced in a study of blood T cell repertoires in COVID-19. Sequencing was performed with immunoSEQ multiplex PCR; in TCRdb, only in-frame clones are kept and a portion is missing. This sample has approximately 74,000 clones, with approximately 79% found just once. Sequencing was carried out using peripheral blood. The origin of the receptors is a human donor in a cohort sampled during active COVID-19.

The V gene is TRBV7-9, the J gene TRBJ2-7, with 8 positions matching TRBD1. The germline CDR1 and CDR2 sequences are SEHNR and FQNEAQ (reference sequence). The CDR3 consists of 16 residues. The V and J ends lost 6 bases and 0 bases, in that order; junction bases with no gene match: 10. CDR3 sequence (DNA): TGTGCCAGCAGTCTTGGACAGGGAGGCAGCTCCTACGAGCAGTACTTC. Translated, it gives CASSLGQGGSSYEQYF.

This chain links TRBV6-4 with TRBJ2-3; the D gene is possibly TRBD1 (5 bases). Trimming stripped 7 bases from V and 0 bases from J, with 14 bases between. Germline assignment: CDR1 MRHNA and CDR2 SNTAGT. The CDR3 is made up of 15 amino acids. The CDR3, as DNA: TGTGCCAGCATACCGGCAGGGTCCAGCACAGATACGCAGTATTTT. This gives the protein CASIPAGSSTDTQYF.

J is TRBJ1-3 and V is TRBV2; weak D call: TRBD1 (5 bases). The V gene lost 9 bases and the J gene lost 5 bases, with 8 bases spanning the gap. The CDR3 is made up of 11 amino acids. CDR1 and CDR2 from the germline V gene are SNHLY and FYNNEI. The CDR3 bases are TGTGCCAGGACAGAGAGAAACACCATATATTTT. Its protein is CARTERNTIYF.

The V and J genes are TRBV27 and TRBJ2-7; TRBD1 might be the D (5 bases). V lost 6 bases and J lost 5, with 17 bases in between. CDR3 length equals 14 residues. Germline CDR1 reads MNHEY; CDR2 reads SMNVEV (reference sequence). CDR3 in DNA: TGTGCCAGCAGCCTAACCGACAGTGGGGACGAGCAGTACTTC. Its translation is CASSLTDSGDEQYF.

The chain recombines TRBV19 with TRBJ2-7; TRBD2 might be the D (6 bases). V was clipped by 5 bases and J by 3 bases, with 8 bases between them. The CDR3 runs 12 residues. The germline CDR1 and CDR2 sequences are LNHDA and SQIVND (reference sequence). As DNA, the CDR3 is TGTGCCAGTAGTCCGGGACTCTACGAGCAGTACTTC. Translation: CASSPGLYEQYF.

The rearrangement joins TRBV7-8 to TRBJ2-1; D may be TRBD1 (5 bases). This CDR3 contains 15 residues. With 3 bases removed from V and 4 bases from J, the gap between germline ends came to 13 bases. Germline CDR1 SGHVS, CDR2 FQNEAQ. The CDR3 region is CASSFRTGTYNEQFF. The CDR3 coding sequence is TGTGCCAGCAGCTTTCGAACAGGTACATACAATGAGCAGTTCTTC.

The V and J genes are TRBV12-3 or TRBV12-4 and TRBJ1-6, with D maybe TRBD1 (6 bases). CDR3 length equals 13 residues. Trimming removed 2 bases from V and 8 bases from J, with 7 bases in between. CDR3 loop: CASSLHRDSPLHF. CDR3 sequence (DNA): TGTGCCAGCAGTTTACACAGGGATTCACCCCTCCACTTT.

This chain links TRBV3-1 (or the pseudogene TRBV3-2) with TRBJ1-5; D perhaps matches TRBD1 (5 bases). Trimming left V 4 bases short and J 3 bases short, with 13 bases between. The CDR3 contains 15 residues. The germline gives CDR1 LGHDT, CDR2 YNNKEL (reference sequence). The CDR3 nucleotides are TGTGCCAGCAGCCCACACGACAGCCCCAATCAGCCCCAGCATTTT. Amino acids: CASSPHDSPNQPQHF.

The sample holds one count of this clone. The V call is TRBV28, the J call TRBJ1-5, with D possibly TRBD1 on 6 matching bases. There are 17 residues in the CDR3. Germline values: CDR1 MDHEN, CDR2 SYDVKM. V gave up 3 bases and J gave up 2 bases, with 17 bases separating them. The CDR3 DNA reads TGTGCCAGCAGTTTCCTAGGGGGGGCCAGGGGCAATCAGCCCCAGCATTTT. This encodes CASSFLGGARGNQPQHF.

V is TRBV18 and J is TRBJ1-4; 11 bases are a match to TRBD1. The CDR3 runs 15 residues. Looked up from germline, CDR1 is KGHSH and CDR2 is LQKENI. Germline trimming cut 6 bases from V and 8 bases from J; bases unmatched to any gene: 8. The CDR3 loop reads CASSRGTGGSEKLFF. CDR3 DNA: TGTGCCAGCTCCCGGGGGACAGGGGGTTCGGAAAAACTGTTTTTT.

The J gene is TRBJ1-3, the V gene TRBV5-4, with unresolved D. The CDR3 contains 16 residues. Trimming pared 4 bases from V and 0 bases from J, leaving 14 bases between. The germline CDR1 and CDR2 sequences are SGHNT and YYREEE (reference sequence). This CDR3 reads CASSRPDGSSGNTIYF. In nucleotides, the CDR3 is TGTGCCAGCAGCAGACCCGACGGGAGCTCTGGAAACACCATATATTTT. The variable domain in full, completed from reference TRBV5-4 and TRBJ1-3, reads ETGVTQSPTHLIKTRGQQVTLRCSSQSGHNTVSWYQQALGQGPQFIFQYYREEENGRGNFPPRFSGLQFPNYSSELNVNALELDDSALYLCASSRPDGSSGNTIYFGEGSWLTVV.

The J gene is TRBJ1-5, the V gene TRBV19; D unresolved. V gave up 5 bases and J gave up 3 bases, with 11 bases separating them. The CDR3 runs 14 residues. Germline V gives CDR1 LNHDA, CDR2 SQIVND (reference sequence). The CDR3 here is CASSYLGANQPQHF. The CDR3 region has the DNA TGTGCCAGTAGTTACTTGGGAGCCAATCAGCCCCAGCATTTT.

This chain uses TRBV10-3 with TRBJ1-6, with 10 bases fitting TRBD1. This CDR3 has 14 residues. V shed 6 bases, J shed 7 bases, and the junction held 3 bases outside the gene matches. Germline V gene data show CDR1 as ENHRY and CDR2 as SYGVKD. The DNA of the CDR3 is TGTGCCATCAGACCGGGACAGGGGAATTCACCCCTCCACTTT. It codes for CAIRPGQGNSPLHF.

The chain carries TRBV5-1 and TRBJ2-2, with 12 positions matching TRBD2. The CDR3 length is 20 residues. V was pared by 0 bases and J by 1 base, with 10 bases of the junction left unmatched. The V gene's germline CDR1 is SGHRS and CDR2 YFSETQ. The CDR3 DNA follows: TGCGCCAGCAGCTTGGGGGCTCGGACTAGCGGGATAAAGAACACCGGGGAGCTGTTTTTT. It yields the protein CASSLGARTSGIKNTGELFF.

CDR3 bases: TGTGCCAGCAGTGAAGGGGCCCCTGCCGGCTATGGCTACACCTTC. This encodes CASSEGAPAGYGYTF. This chain joins TRBV2 and TRBJ1-2, with unresolved D. CDR1 is SNHLY, CDR2 FYNNEI, per germline. This CDR3 region has 15 residues. With 1 base removed from V and 4 bases from J, the gap between germline ends came to 13 bases.

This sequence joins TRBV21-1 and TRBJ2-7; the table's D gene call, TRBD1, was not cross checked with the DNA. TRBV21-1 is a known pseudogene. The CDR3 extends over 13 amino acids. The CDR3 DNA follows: TGTGCCAGCAGCAAGAACAGGGTCCTCGAGCAGTACTTC. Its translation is CASSKNRVLEQYF.

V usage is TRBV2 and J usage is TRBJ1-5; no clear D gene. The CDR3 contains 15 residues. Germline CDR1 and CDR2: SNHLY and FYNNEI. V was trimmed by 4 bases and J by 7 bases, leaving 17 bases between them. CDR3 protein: CASSGPSGLWQPQHF. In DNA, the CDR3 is TGTGCCAGCAGTGGACCTAGTGGGTTATGGCAGCCCCAGCATTTT.

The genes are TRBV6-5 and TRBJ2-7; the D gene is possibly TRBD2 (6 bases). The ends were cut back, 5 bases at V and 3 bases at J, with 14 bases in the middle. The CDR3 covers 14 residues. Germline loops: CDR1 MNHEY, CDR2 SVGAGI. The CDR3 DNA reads TGTGCCAGCAGTCCAGGAGGGCTCAGCTACGAGCAGTACTTC. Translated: CASSPGGLSYEQYF.

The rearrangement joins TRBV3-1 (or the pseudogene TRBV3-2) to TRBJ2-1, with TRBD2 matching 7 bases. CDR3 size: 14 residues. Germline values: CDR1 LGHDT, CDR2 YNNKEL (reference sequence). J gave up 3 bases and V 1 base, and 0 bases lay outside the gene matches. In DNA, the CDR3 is TGTGCCAGCAGCCAAGGGACTAGCTACAATGAGCAGTTCTTC. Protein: CASSQGTSYNEQFF.

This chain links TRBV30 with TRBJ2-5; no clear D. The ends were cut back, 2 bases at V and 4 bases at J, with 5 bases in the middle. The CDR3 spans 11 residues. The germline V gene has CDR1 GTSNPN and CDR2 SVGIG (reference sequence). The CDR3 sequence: CAWSPRETQYF. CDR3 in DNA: TGTGCCTGGAGTCCGCGAGAGACCCAGTACTTC.

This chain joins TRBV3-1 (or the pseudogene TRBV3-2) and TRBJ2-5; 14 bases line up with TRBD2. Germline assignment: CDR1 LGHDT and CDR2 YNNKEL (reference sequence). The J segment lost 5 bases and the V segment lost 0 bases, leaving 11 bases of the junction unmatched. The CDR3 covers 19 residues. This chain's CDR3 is CASSQEGLAGGRGEETQYF. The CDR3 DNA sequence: TGTGCCAGCAGCCAAGAAGGACTAGCGGGGGGTCGTGGGGAGGAGACCCAGTACTTC.